This T cell receptor beta chain came from a study of shared clonotypes between healthy human individuals. Study-wide points: Non-shared clonotypes were found to have lower generation probabilities than the clonotypes that were shared by all four of the sorted-subset donors.

CD45RO-negative cells were positively selected for CCR7, leaving out terminally differentiated effector memory CD45RA+ cells. Donors comprised only Caucasian adults living in Nashville, Tennessee. CDR1 is LNHDA and CDR2 is SQIVND in the germline V gene (reference sequence). V shed 5 bases and J 4 bases; nucleotides not matched to a gene: 12. The CDR3 consists of 16 residues. Assay used: immunoSEQ multiplex PCR; TCRdb lists only in-frame clones, some missing. The profile shows approximately 650,000 clones, roughly 95% of them singletons. Details on this clone: Its matching antigen is unknown.

V and J are TRBV19 and TRBJ2-7; TRBD1 agrees at 9 bases. The source of this sequence is a young woman in good health. Sequenced material: naive CD8+ T cells sorted from blood. CDR3 sequence: CASSFSGTGFVYEQYF. In DNA, the CDR3 is TGTGCCAGTAGTTTTTCCGGGACAGGGTTTGTGTACGAGCAGTACTTC.